A selection of T cell receptor beta chains follows, all from one sample in a study of cytomegalovirus exposure and HLA in healthy donors. The repertoire was sequenced with immunoSEQ multiplex PCR; TCRdb's copy has only in-frame clones and lacks some. The sample includes a few hundred thousand clones, over 90% of them seen just once. The specimen sequenced was PBMCs. Every receptor here comes from a girl aged 2 to 9 in good health and CMV-seronegative. CDR3s include the opening cysteine and the closing phenylalanine or tryptophan. A D gene is named only where the DNA matches it firmly. Size tells how often a clone was seen (once, few, many) or the class of an expanded clone, and some rows leave it out.

abundance	v_gene	d_gene	j_gene	CDR3nt	CDR3aa
-	TRBV9	-	TRBJ2-5	TGTGCCAGCAGCGTAGGAGGGTCGGAGAGGGAGACCCAGTACTTC	CASSVGGSERETQYF
-	TRBV27	TRBD2	TRBJ2-1	TGTGCCAGCACCCCTAGGGGACTAGCGAGTCACAATGAGCAGTTCTTC	CASTPRGLASHNEQFF
-	TRBV7-9	-	TRBJ2-3	TGTGCCAGCAGCTTAGAGGGGTTAGGAGATACGCAGTATTTT	CASSLEGLGDTQYF
once	TRBV2	-	TRBJ2-5	TGTGCCAGCAGCCCCCTTGGAGGGGTCCTCCAAGAGACCCAGTACTTC	CASSPLGGVLQETQYF
-	TRBV6-4	-	TRBJ2-1	TGTGCCAGCAGTGAAAGCCCGGAGTACAATGAGCAGTTCTTC	CASSESPEYNEQFF
once	TRBV2	TRBD1	TRBJ1-1	TGTGCCAGCAACATACTTACAGGGGGTACTGAAGCTTTCTTT	CASNILTGGTEAFF
-	TRBV30	-	TRBJ2-1	TGTGCCTGGAGTCCGTCTACTAGTTGGTACAATGAGCAGTTCTTC	CAWSPSTSWYNEQFF
-	TRBV7-9	TRBD2	TRBJ2-7	TGTGCCAGCAGCTTAGGGACTAGCGGGAGGCGATACGAGCAGTACTTC	CASSLGTSGRRYEQYF
-	TRBV5-6	TRBD2	TRBJ2-1	TGTGCCAGCAGCGGGGGACTAGCGGGAGGCTCCAATTCCTACAATGAGCAGTTCTTC	CASSGGLAGGSNSYNEQFF
-	TRBV9	-	TRBJ2-1	TGTGCCAGCAGCGAACTAGCTCTAAATGAGCAGTTCTTC	CASSELALNEQFF
-	TRBV5-4	-	TRBJ2-7	TGTGCCAGCAGCTTGGTGGGGGTCTCGGGGGTCTACGAGCAGTACTTC	CASSLVGVSGVYEQYF
once	TRBV7-2	-	TRBJ2-2	TGTGCCAGCAGCGCAACCCGCGGCCCGCCAACCGGGGAGCTGTTTTTT	CASSATRGPPTGELFF
-	TRBV7-2	TRBD2	TRBJ2-5	TGTGCCAGCAGCTTCGCCCGGACTAGCGGCCAAGAGACCCAGTACTTC	CASSFARTSGQETQYF
-	TRBV29-1	-	TRBJ2-1	TGCAGCGTTGATGGACCTCCAGGGTCCTCCTACAATGAGCAGTTCTTC	CSVDGPPGSSYNEQFF
-	TRBV10-3	TRBD2	TRBJ2-5	TGTGCCATCAGTGACTCGGGACTAGCGGGGGTGGGGGAGACCCAGTACTTC	CAISDSGLAGVGETQYF
-	TRBV15	-	TRBJ1-5	TGTGCCACCAGCAGAGATCCCCAGGGTCTTTCATATAGCAATCAGCCCCAGCATTTT	CATSRDPQGLSYSNQPQHF
-	TRBV27	TRBD2	TRBJ2-1	TGTGCCAGCACACTAGCGGGAGTCGCTGAGCAGTTCTTC	CASTLAGVAEQFF
-	TRBV9	TRBD1	TRBJ2-1	TGTGCCAGCAGCCCTCGGACAGGGAGTTACGATGAGCAGTTCTTC	CASSPRTGSYDEQFF
-	TRBV2	-	TRBJ1-5	TGTGCCAGCAGGCCCGGGGTGAATAGCAATCAGCCCCAGCATTTT	CASRPGVNSNQPQHF
-	TRBV6-5	-	TRBJ1-1	TGTGCCAGCAGTTACGCGGGTGATCGAGCTTTCTTT	CASSYAGDRAFF
-	TRBV30	-	TRBJ2-5	TGTGCCTGGACGGGCGGGGACCCTTGGGGAGAGACCCAGTACTTC	CAWTGGDPWGETQYF
-	TRBV5-4	TRBD2	TRBJ2-5	TGTGCCAGCAGCCGGGGGGTACAAGAGACCCAGTACTTC	CASSRGVQETQYF
-	TRBV5-4	TRBD2	TRBJ2-3	TGTGCCAGCAGCTTGACTAGCGGGGGCACAGATACGCAGTATTTT	CASSLTSGGTDTQYF
-	TRBV30	-	TRBJ2-3	TGTGCCTGGAGTGTACGGGAATATGATACGCAGTATTTT	CAWSVREYDTQYF
-	TRBV29-1	-	TRBJ1-2	TGCAGCGTTTCTGGGGAGTATGGCTACACCTTC	CSVSGEYGYTF
-	TRBV29-1	-	TRBJ2-1	TGCAGCTCCGCAGCGTTACTAGCCTACAATGAGCAGTTCTTC	CSSAALLAYNEQFF
-	TRBV19	TRBD1	TRBJ2-3	TGTGCCAGTAGTTCCACATCGGGACAGGGGACAGATACGCAGTATTTT	CASSSTSGQGTDTQYF
once	TRBV6-1	TRBD1	TRBJ1-2	TGTGCCAGCAGAGAGACAGGGAACTATGGCTACACCTTC	CASRETGNYGYTF
-	TRBV5-1	-	TRBJ2-7	TGCGCCAGCAGCTTGAGTCAGGTAAACTACGAGCAGTACTTC	CASSLSQVNYEQYF
-	TRBV6-6	TRBD1	TRBJ2-7	TGTGCCAGCTTCCGGGACAGGGGGGCCTACGAGCAGTACTTC	CASFRDRGAYEQYF
-	TRBV2	TRBD2	TRBJ2-7	TGTGCCAGCAGTGAAGTTGGTAGCGGGACCTCCTACGAGCAGTACTTC	CASSEVGSGTSYEQYF
once	TRBV28	-	TRBJ2-7	TGTGCCAGCAGTTTATTGGGGGGAACCTTAGTGCAGTACTTC	CASSLLGGTLVQYF
-	TRBV6-1	-	TRBJ1-1	TGTGCCAGCAGTGAAGAAGCGAACACTGAAGCTTTCTTT	CASSEEANTEAFF
-	TRBV7-9	-	TRBJ2-7	TGTGCCAGCAGCCCCCCGGCTAGAGACGAGCAGTACTTC	CASSPPARDEQYF
-	TRBV4-1	TRBD1	TRBJ1-5	TGCGCCAGCAGCCTAGGGACAGGGGGAGGGAATCAGCCCCAGCATTTT	CASSLGTGGGNQPQHF
-	TRBV7-9	-	TRBJ2-7	TGTGCCAGCAGCAGGGACACCGCCTACGAGCAGTACTTC	CASSRDTAYEQYF
few	TRBV4-2	TRBD2	TRBJ2-7	TGTGCCAGCAGCCAAGGACTAGCGGGATCCTACGAGCAGTACTTC	CASSQGLAGSYEQYF